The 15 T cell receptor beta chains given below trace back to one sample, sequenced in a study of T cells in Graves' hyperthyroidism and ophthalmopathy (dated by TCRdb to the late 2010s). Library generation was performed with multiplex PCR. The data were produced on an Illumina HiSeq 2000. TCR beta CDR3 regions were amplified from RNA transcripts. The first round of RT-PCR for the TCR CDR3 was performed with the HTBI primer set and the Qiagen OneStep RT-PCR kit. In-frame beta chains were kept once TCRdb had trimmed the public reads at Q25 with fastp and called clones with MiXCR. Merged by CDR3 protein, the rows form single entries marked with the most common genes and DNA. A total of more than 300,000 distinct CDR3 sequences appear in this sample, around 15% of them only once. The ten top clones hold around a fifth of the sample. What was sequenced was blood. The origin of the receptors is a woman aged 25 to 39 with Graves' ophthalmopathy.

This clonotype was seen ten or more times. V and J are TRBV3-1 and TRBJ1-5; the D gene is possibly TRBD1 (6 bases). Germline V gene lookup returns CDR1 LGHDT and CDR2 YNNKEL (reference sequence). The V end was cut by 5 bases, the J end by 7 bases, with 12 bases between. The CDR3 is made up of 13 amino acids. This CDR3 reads CASSYNREQPQHF. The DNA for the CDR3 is TGTGCCAGCAGCTACAACAGGGAGCAGCCCCAGCATTTT.

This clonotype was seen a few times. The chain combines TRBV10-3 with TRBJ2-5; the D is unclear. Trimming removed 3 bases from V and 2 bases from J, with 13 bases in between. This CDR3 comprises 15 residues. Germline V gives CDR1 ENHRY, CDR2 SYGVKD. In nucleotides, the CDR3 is TGTGCCATCAGTGATCGGATGATAGGGCAAGAGACCCAGTACTTC. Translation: CAISDRMIGQETQYF.

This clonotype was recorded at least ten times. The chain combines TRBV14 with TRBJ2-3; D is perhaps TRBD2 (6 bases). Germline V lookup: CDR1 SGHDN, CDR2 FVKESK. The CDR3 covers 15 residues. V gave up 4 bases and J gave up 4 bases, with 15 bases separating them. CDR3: CASSRLGLVADTQYF. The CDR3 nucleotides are TGTGCCAGCAGCCGACTAGGCCTCGTCGCAGATACGCAGTATTTT.

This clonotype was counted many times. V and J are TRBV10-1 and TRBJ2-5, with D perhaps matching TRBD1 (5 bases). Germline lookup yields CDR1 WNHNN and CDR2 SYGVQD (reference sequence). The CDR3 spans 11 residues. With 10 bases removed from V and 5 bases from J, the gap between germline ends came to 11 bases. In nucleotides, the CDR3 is TGCGCCACCGGACAAGGGGAGACCCAGTACTTC. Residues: CATGQGETQYF.

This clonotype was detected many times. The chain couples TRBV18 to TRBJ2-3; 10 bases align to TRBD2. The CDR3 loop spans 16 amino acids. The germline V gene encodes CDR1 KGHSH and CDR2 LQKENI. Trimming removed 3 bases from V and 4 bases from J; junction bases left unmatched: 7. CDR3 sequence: CASSPSGGGPSDTQYF. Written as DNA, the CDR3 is TGTGCCAGCTCACCGAGCGGGGGGGGACCCTCAGATACGCAGTATTTT.

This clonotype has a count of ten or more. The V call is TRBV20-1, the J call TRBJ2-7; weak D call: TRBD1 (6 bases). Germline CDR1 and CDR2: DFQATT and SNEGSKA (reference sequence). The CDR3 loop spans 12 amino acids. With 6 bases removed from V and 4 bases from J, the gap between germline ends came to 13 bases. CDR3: CSAHREVYEQYF. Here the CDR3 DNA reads TGCAGTGCCCACAGGGAAGTATACGAGCAGTACTTC.

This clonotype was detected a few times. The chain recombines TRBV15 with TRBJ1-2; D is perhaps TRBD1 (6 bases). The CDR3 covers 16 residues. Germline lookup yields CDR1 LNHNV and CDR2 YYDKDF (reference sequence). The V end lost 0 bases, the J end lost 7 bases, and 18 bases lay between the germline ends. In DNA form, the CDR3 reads TGTGCCACCAGCAGAGAACAAAGCACAGGGTTGGGTGGCTACACCTTC. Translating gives CATSREQSTGLGGYTF.

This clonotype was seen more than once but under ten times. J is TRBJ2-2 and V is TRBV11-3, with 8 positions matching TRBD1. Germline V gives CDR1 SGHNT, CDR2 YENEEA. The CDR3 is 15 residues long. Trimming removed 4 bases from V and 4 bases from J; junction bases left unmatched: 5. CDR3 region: CASSSTGVGTGELFF. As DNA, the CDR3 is TGTGCCAGCAGCTCGACAGGGGTCGGCACCGGGGAGCTGTTTTTT.

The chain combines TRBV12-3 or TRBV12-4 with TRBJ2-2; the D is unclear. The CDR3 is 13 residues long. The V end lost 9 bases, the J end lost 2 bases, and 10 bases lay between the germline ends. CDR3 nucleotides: TGTGCCAGAGTCCGGGCAAACACCGGGGAGCTGTTTTTT. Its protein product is CARVRANTGELFF.

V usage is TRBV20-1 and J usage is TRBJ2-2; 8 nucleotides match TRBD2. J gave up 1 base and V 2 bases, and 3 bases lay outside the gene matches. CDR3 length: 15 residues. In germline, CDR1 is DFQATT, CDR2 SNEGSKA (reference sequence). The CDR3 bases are TGCAGTGCTAGATTTCTAGCGGGGAACACCGGGGAGCTGTTTTTT. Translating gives CSARFLAGNTGELFF.

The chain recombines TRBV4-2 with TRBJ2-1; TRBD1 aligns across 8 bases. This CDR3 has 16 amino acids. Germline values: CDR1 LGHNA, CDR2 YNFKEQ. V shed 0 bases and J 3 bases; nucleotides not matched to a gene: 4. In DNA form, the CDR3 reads TGTGCCAGCAGCCAAGATGCAGGGGGCGTCTACAATGAGCAGTTCTTC. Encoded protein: CASSQDAGGVYNEQFF.

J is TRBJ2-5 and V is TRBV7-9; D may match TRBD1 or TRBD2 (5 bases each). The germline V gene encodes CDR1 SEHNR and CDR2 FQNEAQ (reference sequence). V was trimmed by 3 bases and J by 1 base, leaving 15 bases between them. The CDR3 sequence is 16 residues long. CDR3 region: CASSLPGRRVQETQYF. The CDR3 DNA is TGTGCCAGCAGCTTGCCGGGACGAAGAGTCCAAGAGACCCAGTACTTC. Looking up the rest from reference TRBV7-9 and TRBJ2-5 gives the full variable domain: DTGVSQNPRHKITKRGQNVTFRCDPISEHNRLYWYRQTLGQGPEFLTYFQNEAQLEKSRLLSDRFSAERPKGSFSTLEIQRTEQGDSAMYLCASSLPGRRVQETQYFGPGTRLLVL.

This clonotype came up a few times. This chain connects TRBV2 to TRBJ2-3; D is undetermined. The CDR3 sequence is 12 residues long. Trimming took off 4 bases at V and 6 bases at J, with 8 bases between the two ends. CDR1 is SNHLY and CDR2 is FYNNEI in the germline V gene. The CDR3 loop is CASSGNLDTQYF. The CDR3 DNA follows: TGTGCCAGCAGTGGGAATCTGGATACGCAGTATTTT.

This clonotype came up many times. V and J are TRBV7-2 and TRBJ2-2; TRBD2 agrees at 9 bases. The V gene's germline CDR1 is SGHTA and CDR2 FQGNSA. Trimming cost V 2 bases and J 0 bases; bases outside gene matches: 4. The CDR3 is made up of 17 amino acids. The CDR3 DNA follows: TGTGCCAGCAGCTTATTGCGGGGGGGCACGAACACCGGGGAGCTGTTTTTT. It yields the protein CASSLLRGGTNTGELFF. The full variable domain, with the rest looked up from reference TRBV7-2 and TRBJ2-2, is GAGVSQSPSNKVTEKGKDVELRCDPISGHTALYWYRQSLGQGLEFLIYFQGNSAPDKSGLPSDRFSAERTGGSVSTLTIQRTQQEDSAVYLCASSLLRGGTNTGELFFGEGSRLTVL.

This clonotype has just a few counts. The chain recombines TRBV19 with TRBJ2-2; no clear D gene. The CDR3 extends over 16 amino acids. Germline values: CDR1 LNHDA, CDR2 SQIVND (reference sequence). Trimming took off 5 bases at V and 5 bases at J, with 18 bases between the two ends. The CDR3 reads CASSPMLRSSTGELFF. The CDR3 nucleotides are TGTGCCAGTAGTCCTATGCTCCGGTCTTCGACCGGGGAGCTGTTTTTT.